The 22 T cell receptor beta chains given below trace back to one sample, sequenced in a study of cytomegalovirus exposure and HLA in healthy donors. With 60 Vbeta and 13 Jbeta primers, the PCR was carried out. Assay: immunoSEQ multiplex PCR; the TCRdb copy retains only in-frame clones and omits some. The sample has about 74,000 clones. Sequenced: PBMCs. The receptors here all came from a female donor in good health and CMV-seropositive.

The J gene is TRBJ2-1, the V gene TRBV28; 8 bases align to TRBD2. CDR1 is MDHEN and CDR2 is SYDVKM in the germline V gene. V lost 6 bases to trimming and J lost 5 bases; unmatched junction nucleotides: 9. The CDR3 is 15 amino acids. CDR3 protein: CASRFTGTSDNEQFF. CDR3 sequence (DNA): TGTGCCAGCAGATTTACCGGGACTAGTGACAATGAGCAGTTCTTC.

The chain combines TRBV5-8 with TRBJ1-5; 9 bases fit TRBD1. Germline trimming cut 5 bases from V and 0 bases from J; bases unmatched to any gene: 15. Germline V gene sequence: CDR1 SGHTS, CDR2 YDEGEE. The CDR3 has 19 residues. CDR3 in amino acids: CASRFTPGQGSYSNQPQHF. Written as DNA, the CDR3 is TGTGCCAGCAGATTTACCCCGGGACAGGGCTCGTATAGCAATCAGCCCCAGCATTTT. The full variable domain, rest sourced from reference TRBV5-8 and TRBJ1-5, is EAGVTQSPTHLIKTRGQQATLRCSPISGHTSVYWYQQALGLGLQFLLWYDEGEERNRGNFPPRFSGRQFPNYSSELNVNALELEDSALYLCASRFTPGQGSYSNQPQHFGDGTRLSIL.

The chain employs TRBV28 and TRBJ2-7; 8 bases agree with TRBD1. The CDR3 contains 14 residues. With 11 bases clipped from V and 2 bases from J, the junction kept 11 bases outside the gene matches. The germline V gene encodes CDR1 MDHEN and CDR2 SYDVKM. DNA for the CDR3: TGTGCCTCCACGTCAGGGGGCGTCCCCTACGAGCAGTACTTC. Its translation is CASTSGGVPYEQYF.

V and J are TRBV6-6 and TRBJ2-1, with D possibly TRBD1 on 6 matching bases. Germline V gives CDR1 MNHNY, CDR2 SVGAGI (reference sequence). Trimming took off 5 bases at V and 6 bases at J, with 17 bases between the two ends. This CDR3 has 15 residues. CDR3 in amino acids: CASSPGQTNGNEQFF. CDR3 bases: TGTGCCAGCAGTCCAGGACAGACAAACGGCAATGAGCAGTTCTTC.

The genes are TRBV7-9 and TRBJ2-7; D is undetermined. The CDR3 has 14 residues. Deletions cut 1 base from V and 1 base from J, with 8 bases between. CDR1 is SEHNR, CDR2 FQNEAQ, per germline (reference sequence). Here the CDR3 reads CASSLEVQSYEQYF. Here the CDR3 DNA reads TGTGCCAGCAGCTTAGAGGTACAGTCCTACGAGCAGTACTTC.

The chain has TRBV2 and TRBJ1-2, with a weak D call TRBD1 (6 bases). V was shortened by 4 bases and J by 8 bases, with 17 bases between the two germline ends. There are 14 residues in the CDR3. Germline lookup yields CDR1 SNHLY and CDR2 FYNNEI. CDR3 DNA sequence: TGTGCCAGCAGTGTACGGGGGGCGCGGGGAGGCTACACCTTC. This codes for CASSVRGARGGYTF.

The rearrangement uses TRBV6-5 and TRBJ1-3; tentative D call: TRBD1 (5 bases). Trimming took off 4 bases at V and 4 bases at J, with 14 bases between the two ends. Germline CDR1 reads MNHEY; CDR2 reads SVGAGI. The CDR3 extends over 15 amino acids. This CDR3 reads CASSSGVSLGNTIYF. CDR3 bases: TGTGCCAGCAGTTCGGGGGTCTCGTTAGGAAACACCATATATTTT.

The CDR3 nucleotides read TGTGCCAGCATAACTAGCGGGGGTTACAATGAGCAGTTCTTC. This codes for CASITSGGYNEQFF. The chain couples TRBV6-6 to TRBJ2-1; TRBD2 agrees at 11 bases. This CDR3 is 14 amino acids long. Trimming cost V 7 bases and J 4 bases; bases outside gene matches: 3. Germline CDR1 and CDR2: MNHNY and SVGAGI (reference sequence).

V is TRBV4-3 and J is TRBJ1-1, with D uncertain. The V end lost 1 base, the J end lost 5 bases, and 8 bases lay between the germline ends. The CDR3 length is 13 residues. Germline values: CDR1 LGHNA, CDR2 YSLEER. The DNA for the CDR3 is TGCGCCAGCAGCCAAGCGGTCCGAACTGAAGCTTTCTTT. Its translation is CASSQAVRTEAFF.

This sequence joins TRBV5-1 and TRBJ1-3; D is ambiguous. Between the trimmed V and J ends, which lost 4 bases and 0 bases, there was a span of 11 bases. The length of the CDR3 is 15 residues. Germline loops: CDR1 SGHRS, CDR2 YFSETQ. The chain's CDR3 is CASSPDFSSGNTIYF. CDR3 in DNA: TGCGCCAGCAGCCCGGACTTCAGCTCTGGAAACACCATATATTTT.

The chain links TRBV9 to TRBJ1-4; D gene unclear. Trimming left V 4 bases short and J 8 bases short, with 12 bases between. The CDR3 extends over 13 amino acids. Per germline, CDR1 SGDLS and CDR2 YYNGEE. The CDR3 loop reads CASSFGNTEKLFF. CDR3 nucleotide sequence: TGTGCCAGCAGCTTCGGGAATACGGAAAAACTGTTTTTT.

This chain uses TRBV7-8 with TRBJ2-1; possibly TRBD1 for D (6 bases). Germline V CDR1 and CDR2: SGHVS, FQNEAQ. The CDR3 sequence is 14 residues long. V dropped 6 bases and J dropped 3 bases, with 12 bases sitting between them. The CDR3 DNA follows: TGTGCCAGCAGACGCAGGGGACACTACAATGAGCAGTTCTTC. As protein: CASRRRGHYNEQFF.

This CDR3 is CASSLWTSGRTDTQYF. CDR3 nucleotides: TGCGCCAGCAGCTTGTGGACTAGCGGACGCACAGATACGCAGTATTTT. This chain connects TRBV5-1 to TRBJ2-3; TRBD2 matches 10 bases. Germline V gives CDR1 SGHRS, CDR2 YFSETQ. J gave up 1 base and V 1 base, and 3 bases lay outside the gene matches. The CDR3 is 16 residues long.

The V call is TRBV18, the J call TRBJ2-5, with TRBD1 as a possible D gene (5 bases). The DNA end is more similar to TRBJ2-7, so the J call may be wrong. CDR3 length equals 15 residues. Germline CDR1 KGHSH, CDR2 LQKENI. CDR3 DNA: TGTGCCAGCTCACCAATGGCAGGGTTATCCTACGAGCAGTACTTC. Residues: CASSPMAGLSYEQYF.

The chain links TRBV6-4 to TRBJ1-1; 11 positions agree with TRBD1. The CDR3 contains 15 residues. Germline V gene lookup returns CDR1 MRHNA and CDR2 SNTAGT. V gave up 3 bases and J gave up 6 bases; unmatched junction bases: 6. The CDR3 DNA sequence: TGTGCCAGCAGTGAAGGGACAGGGGGATGGGCTGAAGCTTTCTTT. Translation: CASSEGTGGWAEAFF.

The chain couples TRBV5-1 to TRBJ1-2; 8 nucleotides agree with TRBD1. The V segment lost 4 bases and the J segment 6 bases; nucleotides outside the gene matches: 11. Germline CDR1 and CDR2: SGHRS and YFSETQ. This CDR3 contains 15 residues. The CDR3 reads CASSGRTGIRNGYTF. For the CDR3, the DNA is TGCGCCAGCAGCGGACGGACAGGGATTCGTAATGGCTACACCTTC. The full variable domain, its missing parts supplied by reference TRBV5-1 and TRBJ1-2, is KAGVTQTPRYLIKTRGQQVTLSCSPISGHRSVSWYQQTPGQGLQFLFEYFSETQRNKGNFPGRFSGRQFSNSRSEMNVSTLELGDSALYLCASSGRTGIRNGYTFGSGTRLTVV.

The rearrangement joins TRBV20-1 to TRBJ2-5; 7 bases map to TRBD2. The CDR3 consists of 11 residues. Trimming at V came to 5 bases and at J to 7 bases, leaving 4 bases not matched to a gene. The germline CDR1 and CDR2 sequences are DFQATT and SNEGSKA (reference sequence). CDR3 region: CSAWAGVTQYF. The CDR3 DNA is TGCAGTGCTTGGGCGGGGGTGACCCAGTACTTC.

This rearrangement joins TRBV19 to TRBJ1-5; D call uncertain. CDR3 length: 14 residues. V lost 4 bases to trimming and J lost 5 bases, with 12 bases between them. The germline V gene encodes CDR1 LNHDA and CDR2 SQIVND (reference sequence). This chain's CDR3 is CASSSMRSDQPQHF. The CDR3, as DNA: TGTGCCAGTAGTAGCATGAGGTCCGATCAGCCCCAGCATTTT.

The chain recombines TRBV7-8 with TRBJ2-2, with a possible D match to TRBD2 (5 bases). V was cut by 4 bases and J by 8 bases, with 8 bases left in between. Germline V gene sequence: CDR1 SGHVS, CDR2 FQNEAQ. The CDR3 is 12 amino acids. CDR3 nucleotides: TGTGCCAGCAGCTCCCGGAGGGGGGAGCTGTTTTTT. Its translation: CASSSRRGELFF.

The V gene is TRBV7-9, the J gene TRBJ2-1, with D perhaps matching TRBD1 (5 bases). Germline lookup yields CDR1 SEHNR and CDR2 FQNEAQ (reference sequence). The CDR3 consists of 14 residues. The V and J ends lost 1 base and 5 bases respectively, with 9 bases between them. CDR3 nucleotide sequence: TGTGCCAGCAGCTTAGGTGGGGCCAACAATGAGCAGTTCTTC. Amino acid sequence: CASSLGGANNEQFF.

The genes are TRBV5-1 and TRBJ2-2, with D perhaps TRBD2 (5 bases). Germline V lookup: CDR1 SGHRS, CDR2 YFSETQ. The CDR3 is 14 residues long. Between the trimmed V and J ends, which lost 0 bases and 6 bases, there was a span of 9 bases. CDR3 sequence: CASSLAAGSGELFF. The CDR3, as DNA: TGCGCCAGCAGCTTGGCCGCGGGTTCCGGGGAGCTGTTTTTT. Together with reference TRBV5-1 and TRBJ2-2, the CDR3 gives the full variable domain: KAGVTQTPRYLIKTRGQQVTLSCSPISGHRSVSWYQQTPGQGLQFLFEYFSETQRNKGNFPGRFSGRQFSNSRSEMNVSTLELGDSALYLCASSLAAGSGELFFGEGSRLTVL.

The chain employs TRBV30 and TRBJ1-1, with a possible D match to TRBD1 (5 bases). V lost 3 bases, J lost 4 bases, and 15 bases lay in between. The germline V gene has CDR1 GTSNPN and CDR2 SVGIG (reference sequence). The CDR3 has 14 residues. CDR3 in DNA: TGTGCCTGGAGAGCCCCGGGGGGGTTCACTGAAGCTTTCTTT. Its protein is CAWRAPGGFTEAFF.